One T cell receptor (beta chain) is described in this entry. It has no known antigen specificity. The sample holds no much larger clone one base away, and base qualities are not on file. Collaborating institutions collected whole blood in K2EDTA tubes following their own protocols. For TCRbeta analysis, collaborator samples were shipped as frozen whole blood, as isolated PBMCs, or as DNA extracted from either sample type. The data were taken from a study of blood T cell repertoires in COVID-19 (TCRdb year 2020). Regarding the research as a whole: Collaborator samples came from the United States, Italy and Spain and covered acute and convalescent phases of COVID-19. Subjects who had been exposed to COVID-19, were actively infected with it, or had recovered from it provided the deeply sampled blood TCRbeta repertoires that made up the dataset. Nearly every sample came with metadata listing a de-identified subject ID, COVID-19 status, age in years and sex. HLA class I and class II types, where available, came from metadata supplied by the sample provider rather than from assay-based typing. The repertoires were released in a freely available public database intended as a resource for research on the immune response to SARS-CoV-2. The samples were drawn from the first 160 participants of the ongoing ImmuneRACE study and from 1,254 subjects provided by 6 global collaborators. The prospective study material was composed of cDNA or gDNA derived from T cells, B-cell-depleted T cells, or PBMCs.

V loses 4 bases of germline sequence and J loses 3 bases, and the interval between the two ends is 10 bases. The CDR1 and CDR2 encoded by the germline V gene are SNHLY and FYNNEI. Its CDR3 holds 14 amino acids, cysteine through phenylalanine. Only the CDR3 DNA is retained, 42 bases long and in frame from the first base. TCRbeta CDR3 regions were amplified from genomic DNA using the immunoSEQ Assay, a bias-controlled multiplex PCR. From the authors' description of their analysis: Nucleated cell counts per sample were estimated from amplification of reference gene primers within the assay. To quantify the absolute abundance of each unique TCRbeta CDR3 rearrangement, sequence reads were collapsed and filtered. Productive Simpson clonality was computed per sample as the square root of Simpson's diversity index over productive rearrangements. The source is immuneACCESS, and TCRdb retained only in-frame sequences with V and J called. Part of the clones is not carried over; for the studies checked, unresolved V genes explain less than half of this, and the remainder is unexplained. The V and J calls and clone size were taken over from that table, and D and trimming were inferred from the DNA. Here the sample has 150,000 or so clones; roughly 85% occur a single time. Of the sample, around 8.2% is held by the ten largest clones.

Overall study results and their limits: The amount of clinical and demographic metadata varied by source and participant and was provided uncurated.

This clonotype was obtained from a man aged 60 to 69 with acute or convalescent COVID-19. The sample taken for sequencing was peripheral blood. The chain is assembled from TRBV2 and TRBJ1-3; confidence is insufficient to name the D gene. The CDR3 loop reads CASSVGGSGNTIYF. The nucleotides are TGTGCCAGCAGTGTCGGAGGGAGTGGAAACACCATATATTTT.